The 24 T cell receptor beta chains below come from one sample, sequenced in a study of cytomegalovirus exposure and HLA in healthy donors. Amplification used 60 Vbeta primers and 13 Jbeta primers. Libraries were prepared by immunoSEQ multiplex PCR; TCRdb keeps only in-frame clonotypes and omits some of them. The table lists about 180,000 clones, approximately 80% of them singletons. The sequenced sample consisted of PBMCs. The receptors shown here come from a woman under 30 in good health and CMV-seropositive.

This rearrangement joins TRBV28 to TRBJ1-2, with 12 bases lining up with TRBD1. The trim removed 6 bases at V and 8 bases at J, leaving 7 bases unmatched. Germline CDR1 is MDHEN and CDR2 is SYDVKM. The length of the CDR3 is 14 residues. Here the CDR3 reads CASSSPGTGGGYTF. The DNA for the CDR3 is TGTGCCAGCAGCTCACCCGGGACAGGGGGCGGCTACACCTTC.

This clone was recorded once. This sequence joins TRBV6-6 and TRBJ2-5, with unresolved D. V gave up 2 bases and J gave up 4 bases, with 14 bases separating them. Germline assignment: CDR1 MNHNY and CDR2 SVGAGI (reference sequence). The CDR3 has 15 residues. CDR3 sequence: CASSYMWASGETQYF. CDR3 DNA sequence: TGTGCCAGCAGTTACATGTGGGCCTCCGGAGAGACCCAGTACTTC.

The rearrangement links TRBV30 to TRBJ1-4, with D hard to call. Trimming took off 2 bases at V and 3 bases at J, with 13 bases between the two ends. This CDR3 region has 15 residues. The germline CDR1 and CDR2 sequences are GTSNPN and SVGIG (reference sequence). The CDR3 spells CAWSRPPAANEKLFF. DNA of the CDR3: TGTGCCTGGAGTCGACCGCCCGCGGCTAATGAAAAACTGTTTTTT.

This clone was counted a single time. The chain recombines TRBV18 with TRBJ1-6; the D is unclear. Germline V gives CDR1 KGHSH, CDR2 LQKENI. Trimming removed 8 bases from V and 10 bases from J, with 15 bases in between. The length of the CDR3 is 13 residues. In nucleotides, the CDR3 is TGTGCCAGCGAAGCGGGGATAGGGTCACCCCTCCACTTT. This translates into CASEAGIGSPLHF.

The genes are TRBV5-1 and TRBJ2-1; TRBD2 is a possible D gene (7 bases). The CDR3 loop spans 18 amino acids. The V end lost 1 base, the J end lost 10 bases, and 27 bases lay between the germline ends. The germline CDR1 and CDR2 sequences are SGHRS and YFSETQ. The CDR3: CASSLLSSGGPRGIEQFF. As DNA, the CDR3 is TGCGCCAGCAGCTTGTTAAGTTCGGGGGGCCCCCGTGGAATCGAGCAGTTCTTC.

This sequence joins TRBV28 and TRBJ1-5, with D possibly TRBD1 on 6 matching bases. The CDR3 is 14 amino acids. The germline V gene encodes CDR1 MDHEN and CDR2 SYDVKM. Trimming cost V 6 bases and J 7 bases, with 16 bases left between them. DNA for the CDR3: TGTGCCAGCAGACCTTGGGGGGGCGGGCAGCCCCAGCATTTT. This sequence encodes CASRPWGGGQPQHF.

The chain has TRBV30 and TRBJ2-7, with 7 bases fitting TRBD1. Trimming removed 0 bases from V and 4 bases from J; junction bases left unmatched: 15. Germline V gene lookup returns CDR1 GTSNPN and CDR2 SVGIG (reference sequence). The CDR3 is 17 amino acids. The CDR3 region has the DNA TGTGCCTGGAGTGTATGGATAGGGACAGCCGTCGGTTACGAGCAGTACTTC. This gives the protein CAWSVWIGTAVGYEQYF.

The CDR3 DNA sequence: TGTGCCAGCAGTTTTGAGGGCCAGCAAAACATTCAGTACTTC. The encoded protein is CASSFEGQQNIQYF. This chain links TRBV27 with TRBJ2-4; D is possibly TRBD2 (5 bases). V shed 3 bases and J shed 5 bases, with 11 bases lying between them. CDR3 length: 14 amino acids. Germline V lookup: CDR1 MNHEY, CDR2 SMNVEV (reference sequence).

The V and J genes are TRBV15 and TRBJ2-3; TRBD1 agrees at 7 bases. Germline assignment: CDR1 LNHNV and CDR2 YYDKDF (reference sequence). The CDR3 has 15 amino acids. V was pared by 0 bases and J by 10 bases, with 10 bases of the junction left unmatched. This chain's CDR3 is CATSRDLGGWRAQYF. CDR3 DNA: TGTGCCACCAGCAGAGATTTAGGGGGCTGGCGGGCGCAGTATTTT.

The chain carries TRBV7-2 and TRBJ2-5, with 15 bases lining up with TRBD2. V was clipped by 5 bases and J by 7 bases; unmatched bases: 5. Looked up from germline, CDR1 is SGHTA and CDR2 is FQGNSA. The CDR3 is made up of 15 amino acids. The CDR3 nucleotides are TGTGCCAGCAGCCCCGGACTAGCGGGGGGGCGGACCCAGTACTTC. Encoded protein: CASSPGLAGGRTQYF.

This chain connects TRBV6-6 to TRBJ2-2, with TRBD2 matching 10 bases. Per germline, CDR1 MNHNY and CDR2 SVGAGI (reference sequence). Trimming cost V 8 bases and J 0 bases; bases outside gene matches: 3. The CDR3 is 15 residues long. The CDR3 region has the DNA TGTGCCAGCCTTAGCGGGGGGCCGAACACCGGGGAGCTGTTTTTT. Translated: CASLSGGPNTGELFF.

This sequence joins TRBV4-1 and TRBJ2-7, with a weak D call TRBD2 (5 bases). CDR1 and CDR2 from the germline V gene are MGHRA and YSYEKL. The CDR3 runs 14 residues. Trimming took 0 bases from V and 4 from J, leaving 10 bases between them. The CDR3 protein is CASSQDTWRYEQYF. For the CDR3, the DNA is TGCGCCAGCAGCCAAGATACTTGGAGGTACGAGCAGTACTTC.

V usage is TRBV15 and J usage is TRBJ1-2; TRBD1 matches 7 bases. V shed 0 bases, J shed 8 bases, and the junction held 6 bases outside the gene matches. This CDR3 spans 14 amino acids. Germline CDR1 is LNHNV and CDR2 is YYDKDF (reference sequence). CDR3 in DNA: TGTGCCACCAGCAGAGAGCAGGGGGTGTGGGGCTACACCTTC. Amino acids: CATSREQGVWGYTF. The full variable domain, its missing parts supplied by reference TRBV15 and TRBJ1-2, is DAMVIQNPRYQVTQFGKPVTLSCSQTLNHNVMYWYQQKSSQAPKLLFHYYDKDFNNEADTPDNFQSRRPNTSFCFLDIRSPGLGDTAMYLCATSREQGVWGYTFGSGTRLTVV.

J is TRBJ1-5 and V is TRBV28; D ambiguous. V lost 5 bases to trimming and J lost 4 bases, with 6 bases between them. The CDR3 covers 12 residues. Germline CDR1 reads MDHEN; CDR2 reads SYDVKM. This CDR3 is CASSPLNQPQHF. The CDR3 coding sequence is TGTGCCAGCAGTCCATTGAATCAGCCCCAGCATTTT.

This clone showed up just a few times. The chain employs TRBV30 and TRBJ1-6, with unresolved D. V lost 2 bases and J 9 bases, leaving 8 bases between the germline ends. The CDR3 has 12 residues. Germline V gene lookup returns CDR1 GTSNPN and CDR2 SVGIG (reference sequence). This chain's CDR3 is CAWSRVSSPLHF. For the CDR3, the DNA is TGTGCCTGGAGTCGTGTCAGTTCACCCCTCCACTTT.

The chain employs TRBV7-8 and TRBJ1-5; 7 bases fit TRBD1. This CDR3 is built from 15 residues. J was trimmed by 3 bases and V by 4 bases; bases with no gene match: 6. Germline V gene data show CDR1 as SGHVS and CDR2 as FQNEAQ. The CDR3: CASSYDRVSNQPQHF. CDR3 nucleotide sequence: TGTGCCAGCAGCTACGACAGGGTTTCCAATCAGCCCCAGCATTTT. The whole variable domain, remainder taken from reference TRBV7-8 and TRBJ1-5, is GAGVSQSPRYKVAKRGQDVALRCDPISGHVSLFWYQQALGQGPEFLTYFQNEAQLDKSGLPSDRFFAERPEGSVSTLKIQRTQQEDSAVYLCASSYDRVSNQPQHFGDGTRLSIL.

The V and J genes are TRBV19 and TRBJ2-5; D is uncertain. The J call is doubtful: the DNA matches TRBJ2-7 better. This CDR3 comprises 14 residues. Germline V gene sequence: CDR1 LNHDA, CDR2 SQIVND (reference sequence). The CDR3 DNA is TGTGCCAGTAGTACGCGGCTGGCCTCCTACGAGCAGTACTTC. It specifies CASSTRLASYEQYF.

CDR3 sequence (DNA): TGTGCCAGCTCACGCCGGGGACAGGGAGGGAACTATGGCTACACCTTC. It codes for CASSRRGQGGNYGYTF. The chain couples TRBV18 to TRBJ1-2; 9 bases agree with TRBD1. The CDR3 totals 16 residues. Germline values: CDR1 KGHSH, CDR2 LQKENI. With V trimmed by 4 bases and J by 2 bases, 8 bases remained unmatched.

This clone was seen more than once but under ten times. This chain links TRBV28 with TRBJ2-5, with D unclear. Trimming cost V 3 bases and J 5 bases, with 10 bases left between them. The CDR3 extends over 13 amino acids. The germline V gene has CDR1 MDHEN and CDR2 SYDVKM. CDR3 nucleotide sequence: TGTGCCAGCAGTTTCCCAGGTACGGAGACCCAGTACTTC. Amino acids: CASSFPGTETQYF.

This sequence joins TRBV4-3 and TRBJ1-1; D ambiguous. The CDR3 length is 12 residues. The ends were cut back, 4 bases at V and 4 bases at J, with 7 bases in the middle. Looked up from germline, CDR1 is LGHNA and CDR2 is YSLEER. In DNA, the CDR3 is TGCGCCAGCAGCCCGGGGAGCACTGAAGCTTTCTTT. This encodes CASSPGSTEAFF.

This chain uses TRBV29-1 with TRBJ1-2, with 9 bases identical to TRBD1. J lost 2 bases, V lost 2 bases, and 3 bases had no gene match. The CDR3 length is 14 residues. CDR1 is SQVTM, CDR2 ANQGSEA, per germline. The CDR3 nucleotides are TGCAGCGTTGAAAGGGACAGGGAGAACTATGGCTACACCTTC. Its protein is CSVERDRENYGYTF.

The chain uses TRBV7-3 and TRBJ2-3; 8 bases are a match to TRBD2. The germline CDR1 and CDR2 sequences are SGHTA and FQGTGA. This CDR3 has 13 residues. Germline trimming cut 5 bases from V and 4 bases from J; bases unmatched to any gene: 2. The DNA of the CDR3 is TGTGCCAGCAGCGGGGGACTAGCAGATACGCAGTATTTT. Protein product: CASSGGLADTQYF.

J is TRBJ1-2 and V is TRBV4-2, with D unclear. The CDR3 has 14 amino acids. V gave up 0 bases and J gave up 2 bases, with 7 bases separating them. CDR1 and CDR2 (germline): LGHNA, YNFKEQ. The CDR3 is CASSQEMRNYGYTF. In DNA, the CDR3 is TGTGCCAGCAGCCAAGAGATGAGGAACTATGGCTACACCTTC.

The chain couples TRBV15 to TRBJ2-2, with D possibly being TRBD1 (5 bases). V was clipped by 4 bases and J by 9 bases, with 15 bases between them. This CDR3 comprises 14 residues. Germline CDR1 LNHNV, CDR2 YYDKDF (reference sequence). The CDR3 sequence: CATSKDSYPRELFF. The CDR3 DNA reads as TGTGCCACCAGCAAAGACAGTTACCCAAGGGAGCTGTTTTTT.